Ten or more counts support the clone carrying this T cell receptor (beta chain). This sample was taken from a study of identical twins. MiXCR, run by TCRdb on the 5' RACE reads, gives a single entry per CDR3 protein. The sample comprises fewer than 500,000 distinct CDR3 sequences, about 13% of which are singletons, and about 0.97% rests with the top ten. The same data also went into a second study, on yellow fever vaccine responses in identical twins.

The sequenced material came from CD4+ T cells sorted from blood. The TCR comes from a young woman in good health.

The CDR3 DNA reads TGTGCCAGCACGCCCCAGGGGGCGTTGAGGTCCGGGGAGCTGTTTTTT. It translates to CASTPQGALRSGELFF. This chain links TRBV9 with TRBJ2-2; 8 bases are shared with TRBD1. The germline CDR1 and CDR2 sequences are SGDLS and YYNGEE. This CDR3 comprises 16 residues. The ends lost 6 bases at V and 6 bases at J; junction bases unmatched: 13. Full variable domain (outside the CDR3, taken from reference TRBV9 and TRBJ2-2): DSGVTQTPKHLITATGQRVTLRCSPRSGDLSVYWYQQSLDQGLQFLIQYYNGEERAKGNILERFSAQQFPDLHSELNLSSLELGDSALYFCASTPQGALRSGELFFGEGSRLTVL.